This T cell receptor beta chain was sequenced for a study of T cell repertoires in cytomegalovirus infection. Study as a whole: HLA-B-restricted CMV epitopes that are well studied were used alongside recently identified HLA-C-restricted ones. Public TCR beta signature analysis indicated the presence of both CMV infection and matching HLA type.

MiXCR, run by TCRdb on the reads, gives a single entry per CDR3 protein. The table records hundreds of thousands of distinct CDR3 sequences, about 33% of them present only once. Study-level points and caveats: Summed public TCR beta family frequency identified CMV carriers bearing the relevant HLA. CMV-specific TCR beta clonotypes restricted by HLA-C were the ones dominating the ex vivo response.

The CDR3 length is 17 residues. Germline CDR1 reads MGHRA; CDR2 reads YSYEKL. V dropped 4 bases and J dropped 4; count of bases not matched to a gene: 13. As concerns this clonotype: The antigen remains unidentified.

This clonotype was sampled from a human donor in good health (CMV status not recorded). Some clones in this sample may be carry-over from other donors' samples. This chain connects TRBV4-1 to TRBJ2-1; TRBD2 aligns across 7 bases. Here the sequenced sample was cultured PBMCs, taken from culture after CMV antigen stimulation. This CDR3 is CASSPSWSLALYNEQFF. CDR3 in DNA: TGCGCCAGCAGCCCAAGTTGGTCACTAGCGCTATACAATGAGCAGTTCTTC.